This T cell receptor (beta chain) was obtained from a study of cytomegalovirus exposure and HLA in healthy donors. 13 Jbeta primers and 60 Vbeta primers were used for the PCR. The table came from immunoSEQ multiplex PCR; TCRdb's copy has only in-frame clones and leaves some out. The sample holds around 95,000 clones, around 74% seen once. The CDR3 spans 14 residues. The germline CDR1 and CDR2 sequences are LGHNA and YSLEER. V gave up 3 bases and J gave up 2 bases; unmatched junction bases: 0. The chain couples TRBV4-3 to TRBJ2-7, with 11 bases aligning to TRBD1. The sequenced material came from PBMCs. This TCR came from a man aged 30 to 39 in good health and CMV-seropositive. The CDR3 here is CASSQDRGPYEQYF. The CDR3 DNA follows: TGCGCCAGCAGCCAGGACAGGGGGCCCTACGAGCAGTACTTC.